These 6 T cell receptor beta chains came from one sample sequenced in a study of T cells after yellow fever vaccination. TCRdb analysed the 5' RACE reads with MiXCR anew, one entry per CDR3 protein. The sample lists around 26,000 distinct CDR3 sequences; around 3.3% were seen once. Material: PBMCs, either bulk or a sorted T-cell subset (CD4+, CD8+, memory, or dextramer-sorted; not recorded which), obtained about 49 days after the first yellow fever vaccination. The receptors were sampled from a man younger than 35 who received the YFV17D yellow fever vaccine.

The chain carries TRBV20-1 and TRBJ2-3, with TRBD1 as a possible D gene (6 bases). CDR3 length: 14 residues. In germline, CDR1 is DFQATT, CDR2 SNEGSKA (reference sequence). Trimming removed 4 bases from V and 2 bases from J, with 13 bases in between. The CDR3 DNA reads TGCAGTGCTACCCGACAGGCCTTCACAGATACGCAGTATTTT. Translated: CSATRQAFTDTQYF.

Ten or more counts support this clonotype. The chain joins TRBV11-2 to TRBJ2-3, with D possibly called TRBD1 or TRBD2 (5 bases each). The CDR3 is 15 amino acids. CDR1 and CDR2 (germline): SGHAT, FQNNGV. The germline V and J ends were trimmed by 5 bases and 6 bases, with 18 bases remaining between them. The CDR3 DNA reads as TGTGCCAGCAGCGCACTACGCCGGGGCATGGATACGCAGTATTTT. Residues: CASSALRRGMDTQYF.

This clonotype was counted many times. V is TRBV12-3 or TRBV12-4 and J is TRBJ2-6; no definite D call. Trimming removed 3 bases from V and 1 base from J, with 1 base in between. CDR3 length: 13 amino acids. The CDR3 sequence: CASSLSGANVLTF. In nucleotides, the CDR3 is TGTGCCAGCAGTTTGTCTGGGGCCAACGTCCTGACTTTC.

This clonotype has a count of ten or more. V and J are TRBV5-1 and TRBJ2-3; TRBD1 matches 7 bases. Germline assignment: CDR1 SGHRS and CDR2 YFSETQ. CDR3 length: 14 amino acids. V lost 4 bases and J lost 5; bases outside the gene matches: 7. The chain's CDR3 is CASSEGTAGDTQYF. CDR3 DNA: TGCGCCAGCAGCGAGGGGACAGCAGGAGATACGCAGTATTTT.

As to this clonotype: The junction differs from germline at one of its ends, possibly a read error. The chain is built from TRBV5-6 and TRBJ2-1, with unresolved D. The CDR3 is made up of 16 amino acids. Germline CDR1 is SGHDT and CDR2 is YYEEEE. CDR3 DNA: TGTGCCATCAGCCGCCGGCTGATTAGCTCCTACAATGAGCAGTTCTTC. It yields the protein CAISRRLISSYNEQFF.

This clonotype was seen at least ten times. The chain combines TRBV4-2 with TRBJ2-3; 7 nucleotides agree with TRBD2. Trimming at V came to 0 bases and at J to 4 bases, leaving 1 base not matched to a gene. Per germline, CDR1 LGHNA and CDR2 YNFKEQ. The CDR3 runs to 14 residues. This CDR3 is CASSQDRGADTQYF. The CDR3 nucleotides read TGTGCCAGCAGCCAAGATCGGGGGGCAGATACGCAGTATTTT.